The clone carrying this TCR beta chain was counted ten times or more. A unique molecular identifier was carried by every single TCR cDNA molecule. TCRdb independently ran MiXCR on the 5' RACE reads; one entry per CDR3 protein. This table has under 150,000 distinct CDR3 sequences, about 12% appearing once. The J segment lost 4 bases and the V segment lost 0 bases, leaving 13 bases of the junction unmatched. CDR1 is SGHRS and CDR2 is YFSETQ in the germline V gene. CDR3 length: 20 residues. Regarding time point: blood at routine non-recurrence follow-up after resection. Whole RNA came from tumor, nontumor lung or frozen PBMC and was sequenced without being sorted. The data were taken from a study of spatial heterogeneity in lung cancer. As for the study in general: The authors sequenced available follow-up PBMC samples, taken a median of approximately 2 years after resection. Raw sequencing reads included, on average, more than ten appearances of each unique TCR and UMI combination. Detection consistently yielded more beta chains than alpha chains.

The chain uses TRBV5-1 and TRBJ2-6; TRBD1 matches 10 bases. The specimen was PBMCs, collected at follow-up. The sequence was obtained from a male donor with early-stage non-small cell lung cancer. This CDR3 reads CASSLDRQGALVTGANVLTF. The CDR3 DNA follows: TGCGCCAGCAGCTTGGACCGACAGGGGGCGCTGGTTACCGGGGCCAACGTCCTGACTTTC.